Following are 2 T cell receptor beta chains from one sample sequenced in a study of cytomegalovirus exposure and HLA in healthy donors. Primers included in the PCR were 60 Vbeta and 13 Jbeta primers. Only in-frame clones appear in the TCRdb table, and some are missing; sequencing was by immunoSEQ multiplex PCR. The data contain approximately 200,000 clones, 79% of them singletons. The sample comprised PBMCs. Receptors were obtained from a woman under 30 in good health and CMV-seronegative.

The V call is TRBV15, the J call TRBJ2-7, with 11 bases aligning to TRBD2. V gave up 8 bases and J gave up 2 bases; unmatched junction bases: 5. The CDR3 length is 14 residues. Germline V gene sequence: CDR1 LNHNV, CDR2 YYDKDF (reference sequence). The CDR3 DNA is TGTGCCACCGGGACTAGCGGTAACACCTACGAGCAGTACTTC. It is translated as CATGTSGNTYEQYF. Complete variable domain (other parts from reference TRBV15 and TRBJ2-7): DAMVIQNPRYQVTQFGKPVTLSCSQTLNHNVMYWYQQKSSQAPKLLFHYYDKDFNNEADTPDNFQSRRPNTSFCFLDIRSPGLGDTAMYLCATGTSGNTYEQYFGPGTRLTVT.

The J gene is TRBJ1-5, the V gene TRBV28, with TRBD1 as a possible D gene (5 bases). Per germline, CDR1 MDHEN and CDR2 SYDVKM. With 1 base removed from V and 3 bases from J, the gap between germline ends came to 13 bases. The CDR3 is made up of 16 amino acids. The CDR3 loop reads CASSLYWQGSNQPQHF. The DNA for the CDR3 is TGTGCCAGCAGTTTATATTGGCAGGGTTCCAATCAGCCCCAGCATTTT.